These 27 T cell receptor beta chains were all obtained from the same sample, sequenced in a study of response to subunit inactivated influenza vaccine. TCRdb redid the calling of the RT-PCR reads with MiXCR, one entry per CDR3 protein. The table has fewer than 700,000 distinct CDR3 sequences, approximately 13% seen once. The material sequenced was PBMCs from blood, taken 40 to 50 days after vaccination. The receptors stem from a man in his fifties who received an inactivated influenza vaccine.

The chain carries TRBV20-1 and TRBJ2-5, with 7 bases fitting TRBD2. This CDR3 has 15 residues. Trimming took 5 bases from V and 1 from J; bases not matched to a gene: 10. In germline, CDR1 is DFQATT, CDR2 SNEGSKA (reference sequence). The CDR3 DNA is TGCAGTGCTCAGCCCCCGACTAGCAGCCAAGAGACCCAGTACTTC. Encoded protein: CSAQPPTSSQETQYF.

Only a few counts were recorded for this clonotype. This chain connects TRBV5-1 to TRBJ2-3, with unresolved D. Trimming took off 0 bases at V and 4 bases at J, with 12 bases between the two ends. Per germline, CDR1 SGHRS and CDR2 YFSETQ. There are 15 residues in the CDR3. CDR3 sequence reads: CASSLEVTSSDTQYF. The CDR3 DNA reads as TGCGCCAGCAGCTTGGAGGTGACATCTTCAGATACGCAGTATTTT.

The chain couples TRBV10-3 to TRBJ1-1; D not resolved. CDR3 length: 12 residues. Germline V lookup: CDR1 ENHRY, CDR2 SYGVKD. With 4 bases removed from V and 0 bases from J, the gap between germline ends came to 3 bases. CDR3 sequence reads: CAISAMNTEAFF. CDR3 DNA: TGTGCCATCAGTGCGATGAACACTGAAGCTTTCTTT.

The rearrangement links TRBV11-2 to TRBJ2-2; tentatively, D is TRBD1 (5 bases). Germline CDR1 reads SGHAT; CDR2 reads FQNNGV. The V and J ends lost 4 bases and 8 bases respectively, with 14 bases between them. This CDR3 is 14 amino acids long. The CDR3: CASSSDGHVGELFF. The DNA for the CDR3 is TGTGCCAGCAGCTCGGACGGACATGTAGGGGAGCTGTTTTTT.

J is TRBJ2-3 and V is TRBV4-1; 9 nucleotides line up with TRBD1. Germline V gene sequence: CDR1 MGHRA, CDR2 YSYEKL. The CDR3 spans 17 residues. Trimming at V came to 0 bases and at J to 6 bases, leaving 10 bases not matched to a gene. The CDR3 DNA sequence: TGCGCCAGCAGCCAAGATGAGGGGGGGACAGGGTACGATACGCAGTATTTT. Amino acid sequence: CASSQDEGGTGYDTQYF.

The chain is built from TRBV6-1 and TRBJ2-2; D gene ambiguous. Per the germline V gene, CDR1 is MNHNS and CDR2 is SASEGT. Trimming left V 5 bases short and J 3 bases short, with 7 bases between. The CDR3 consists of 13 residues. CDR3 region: CASSRVHTGELFF. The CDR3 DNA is TGTGCCAGCAGTAGGGTCCACACCGGGGAGCTGTTTTTT.

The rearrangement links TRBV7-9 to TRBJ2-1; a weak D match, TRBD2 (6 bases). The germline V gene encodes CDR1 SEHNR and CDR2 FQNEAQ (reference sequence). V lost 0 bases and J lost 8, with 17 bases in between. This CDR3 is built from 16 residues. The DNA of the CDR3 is TGTGCCAGCAGCTTAGCCCAGCGGGCCGACCTCCATGAGCAGTTCTTC. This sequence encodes CASSLAQRADLHEQFF.

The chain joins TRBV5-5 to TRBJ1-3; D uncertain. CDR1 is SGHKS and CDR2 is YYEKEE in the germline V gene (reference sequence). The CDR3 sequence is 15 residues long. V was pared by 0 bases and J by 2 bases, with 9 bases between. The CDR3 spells CASSLAEWAGNTIYF. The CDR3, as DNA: TGTGCCAGCAGCTTGGCGGAGTGGGCTGGAAACACCATATATTTT.

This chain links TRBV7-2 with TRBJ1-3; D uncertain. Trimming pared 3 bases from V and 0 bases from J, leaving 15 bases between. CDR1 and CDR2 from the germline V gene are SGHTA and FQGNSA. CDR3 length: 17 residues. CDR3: CASSLGSWTISGNTIYF. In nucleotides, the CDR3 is TGTGCCAGCAGCTTGGGCTCCTGGACGATCTCTGGAAACACCATATATTTT.

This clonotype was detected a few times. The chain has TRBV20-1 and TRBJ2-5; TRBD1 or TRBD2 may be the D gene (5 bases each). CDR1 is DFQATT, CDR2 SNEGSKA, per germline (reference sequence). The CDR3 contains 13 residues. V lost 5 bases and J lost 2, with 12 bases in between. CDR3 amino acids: CSAWGPPQETQYF. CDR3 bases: TGCAGTGCTTGGGGACCGCCGCAAGAGACCCAGTACTTC.

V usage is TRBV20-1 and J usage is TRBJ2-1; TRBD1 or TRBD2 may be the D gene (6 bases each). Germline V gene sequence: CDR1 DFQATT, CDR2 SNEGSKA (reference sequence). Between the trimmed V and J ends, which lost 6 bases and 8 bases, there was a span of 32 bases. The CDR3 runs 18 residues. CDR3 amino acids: CSAKDGDFAARGDDEQFF. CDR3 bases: TGCAGTGCCAAGGACGGGGACTTTGCGGCCAGGGGTGACGATGAGCAGTTCTTC.

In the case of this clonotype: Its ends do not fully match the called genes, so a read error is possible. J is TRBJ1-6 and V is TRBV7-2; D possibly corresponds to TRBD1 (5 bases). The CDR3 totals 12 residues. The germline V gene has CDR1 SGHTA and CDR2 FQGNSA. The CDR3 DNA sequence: TGTGCCAGCAGCTTATCGGGTCCGACAGTAAACTTT. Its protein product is CASSLSGPTVNF.

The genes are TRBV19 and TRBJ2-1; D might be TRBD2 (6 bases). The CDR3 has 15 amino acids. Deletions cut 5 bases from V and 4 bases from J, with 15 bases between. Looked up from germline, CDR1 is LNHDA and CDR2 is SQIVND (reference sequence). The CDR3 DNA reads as TGTGCCAGTAGTCCCCAGGGTGCGGGGTACAATGAGCAGTTCTTC. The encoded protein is CASSPQGAGYNEQFF.

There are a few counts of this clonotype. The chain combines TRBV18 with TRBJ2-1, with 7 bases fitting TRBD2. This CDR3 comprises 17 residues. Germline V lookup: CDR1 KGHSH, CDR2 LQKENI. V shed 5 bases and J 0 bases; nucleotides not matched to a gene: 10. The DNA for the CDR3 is TGTGCCAGCTCAGGTACTCAAAGACTAGCCTCCTACAATGAGCAGTTCTTC. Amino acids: CASSGTQRLASYNEQFF.

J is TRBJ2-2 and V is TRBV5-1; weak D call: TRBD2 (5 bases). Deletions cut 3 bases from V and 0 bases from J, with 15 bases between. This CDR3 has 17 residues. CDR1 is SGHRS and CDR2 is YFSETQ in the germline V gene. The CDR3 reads CASSSGVARANTGELFF. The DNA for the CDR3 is TGCGCCAGCAGCTCTGGGGTAGCGCGAGCGAACACCGGGGAGCTGTTTTTT. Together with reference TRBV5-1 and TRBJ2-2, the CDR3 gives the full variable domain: KAGVTQTPRYLIKTRGQQVTLSCSPISGHRSVSWYQQTPGQGLQFLFEYFSETQRNKGNFPGRFSGRQFSNSRSEMNVSTLELGDSALYLCASSSGVARANTGELFFGEGSRLTVL.

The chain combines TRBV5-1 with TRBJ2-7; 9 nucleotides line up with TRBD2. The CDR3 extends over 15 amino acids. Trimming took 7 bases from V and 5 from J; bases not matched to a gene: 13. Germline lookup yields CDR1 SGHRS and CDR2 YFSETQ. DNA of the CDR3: TGCGCCAGCTCCCGCCTAGCGGGGAGCGTCGACGAGCAGTACTTC. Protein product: CASSRLAGSVDEQYF. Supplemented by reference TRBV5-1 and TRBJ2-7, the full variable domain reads KAGVTQTPRYLIKTRGQQVTLSCSPISGHRSVSWYQQTPGQGLQFLFEYFSETQRNKGNFPGRFSGRQFSNSRSEMNVSTLELGDSALYLCASSRLAGSVDEQYFGPGTRLTVT.

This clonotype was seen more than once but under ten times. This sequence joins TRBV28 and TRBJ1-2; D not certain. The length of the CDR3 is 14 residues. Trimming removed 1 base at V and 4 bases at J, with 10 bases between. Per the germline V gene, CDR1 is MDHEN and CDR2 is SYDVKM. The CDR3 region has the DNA TGTGCCAGCAGTTTATACGACGGCGGCTATGGCTACACCTTC. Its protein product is CASSLYDGGYGYTF.

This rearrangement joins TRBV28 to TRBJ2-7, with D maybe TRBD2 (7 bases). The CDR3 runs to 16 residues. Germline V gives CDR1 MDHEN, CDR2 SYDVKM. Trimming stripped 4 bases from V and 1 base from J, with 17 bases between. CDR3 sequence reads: CASSSPGGGESYEQYF. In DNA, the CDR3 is TGTGCCAGCAGTTCCCCTGGGGGGGGCGAATCCTACGAGCAGTACTTC.

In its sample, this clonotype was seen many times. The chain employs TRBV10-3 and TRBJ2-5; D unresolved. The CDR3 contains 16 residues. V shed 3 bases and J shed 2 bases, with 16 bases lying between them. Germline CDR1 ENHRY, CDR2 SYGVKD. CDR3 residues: CAISEDLGQMQETQYF. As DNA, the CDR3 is TGTGCCATCAGTGAAGATCTTGGGCAGATGCAAGAGACCCAGTACTTC.

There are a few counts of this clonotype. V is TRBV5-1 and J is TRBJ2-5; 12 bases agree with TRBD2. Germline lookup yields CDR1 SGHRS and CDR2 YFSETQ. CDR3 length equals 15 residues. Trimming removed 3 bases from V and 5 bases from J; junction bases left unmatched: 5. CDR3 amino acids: CASSSRLAGVETQYF. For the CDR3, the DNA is TGCGCCAGCAGCTCTAGACTAGCGGGAGTGGAGACCCAGTACTTC.

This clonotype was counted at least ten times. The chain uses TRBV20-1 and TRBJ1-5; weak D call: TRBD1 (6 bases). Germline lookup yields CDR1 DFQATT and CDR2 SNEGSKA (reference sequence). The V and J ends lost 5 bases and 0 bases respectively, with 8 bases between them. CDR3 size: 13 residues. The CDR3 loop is CSARQDSNQPQHF. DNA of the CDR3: TGCAGTGCTCGACAGGATAGCAATCAGCCCCAGCATTTT.

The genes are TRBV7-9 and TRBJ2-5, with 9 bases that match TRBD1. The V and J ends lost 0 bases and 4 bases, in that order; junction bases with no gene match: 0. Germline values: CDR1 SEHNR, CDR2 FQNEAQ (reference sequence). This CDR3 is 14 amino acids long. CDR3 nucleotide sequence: TGTGCCAGCAGCTTAGCGACAGGGGGAGAGACCCAGTACTTC. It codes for CASSLATGGETQYF.

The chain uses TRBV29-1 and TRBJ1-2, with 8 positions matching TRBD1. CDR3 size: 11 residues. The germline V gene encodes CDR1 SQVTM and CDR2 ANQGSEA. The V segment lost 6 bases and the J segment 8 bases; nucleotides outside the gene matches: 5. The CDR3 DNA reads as TGCAGCGTACAGGGGGACTGGGGCTACACCTTC. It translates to CSVQGDWGYTF.

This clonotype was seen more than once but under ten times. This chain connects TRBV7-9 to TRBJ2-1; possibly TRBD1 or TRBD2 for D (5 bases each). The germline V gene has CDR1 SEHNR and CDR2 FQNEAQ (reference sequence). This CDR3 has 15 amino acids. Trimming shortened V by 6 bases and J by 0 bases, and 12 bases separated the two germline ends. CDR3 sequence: CASRSRDHSYNEQFF. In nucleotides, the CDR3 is TGTGCCAGCAGGTCCCGGGACCACTCCTACAATGAGCAGTTCTTC.

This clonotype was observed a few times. CDR3 loop: CASTGGTDTDTQYF. CDR3 sequence (DNA): TGTGCCAGCACCGGAGGGACAGACACAGATACGCAGTATTTT. V is TRBV7-9 and J is TRBJ2-3; TRBD1 might be the D (7 bases). The V and J ends lost 7 bases and 2 bases respectively, with 13 bases between them. There are 14 residues in the CDR3. Looked up from germline, CDR1 is SEHNR and CDR2 is FQNEAQ (reference sequence).

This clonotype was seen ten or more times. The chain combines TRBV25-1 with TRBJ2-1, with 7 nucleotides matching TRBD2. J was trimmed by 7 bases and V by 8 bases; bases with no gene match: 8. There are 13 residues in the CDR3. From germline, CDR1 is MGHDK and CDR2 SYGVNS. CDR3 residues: CASGRGMGNEQFF. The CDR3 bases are TGTGCCAGCGGGAGGGGAATGGGGAATGAGCAGTTCTTC.

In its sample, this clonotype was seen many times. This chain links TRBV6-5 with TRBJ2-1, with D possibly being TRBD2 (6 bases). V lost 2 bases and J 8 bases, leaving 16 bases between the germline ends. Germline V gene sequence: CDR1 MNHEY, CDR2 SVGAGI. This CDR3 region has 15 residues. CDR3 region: CASSYTSGTYYEQFF. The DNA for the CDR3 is TGTGCCAGCAGTTACACCTCCGGGACTTATTATGAGCAGTTCTTC.